This T cell receptor (beta chain) was captured in a study of identifying expanded T cells in peripheral blood. Germline V lookup: CDR1 LNHDA, CDR2 SQIVND (reference sequence). The germline V and J ends were trimmed by 5 bases and 4 bases, with 18 bases remaining between them. The CDR3 spans 15 residues. This table comes from immunoSEQ multiplex PCR, and its TCRdb copy is limited to in-frame clones, with some not included. The repertoire holds about 82,000 clones, about 90% seen once, with around 7% in the top ten. This clone was seen only once. Its antigen remains unknown. Healthy donors had no documented immune events, such as infections, while sampled. Study outcomes and limitations: Over two and four weeks, about 15 and 19 clones changed, versus around 1.2 between replicates.

This clonotype was sampled from a person aged 18 to 69 in good health. V usage is TRBV19 and J usage is TRBJ2-7; D gene unclear. The sequencing input was blood. CDR3 sequence: CASSLTVQERYEQYF. CDR3 DNA sequence: TGTGCCAGTAGTCTTACTGTGCAGGAAAGATACGAGCAGTACTTC.